This T cell receptor (beta chain) comes out of a study of blood T cell repertoires in COVID-19. Study at large: From the United States, Italy and Spain came samples of acute and convalescent COVID-19. From T cells, B-cell-depleted T cells, or PBMCs came the material, which was cDNA or gDNA.

Source study methods: Researchers report that nucleated cell counts were estimated from reference gene primer amplification. The repertoire was sequenced with immunoSEQ multiplex PCR; TCRdb's copy has only in-frame clones and lacks some. Clone size and V and J calls were adopted from that table, with D and trimming inferred from the DNA. The sample has about 230,000 clones, 81% seen once; the top ten hold roughly 7.4%. Patients at the Seattle site were enrolled during active infection and followed longitudinally. V was shortened by 2 bases and J by 6 bases, with 10 bases between the two germline ends. Germline CDR1 GTSNPN, CDR2 SVGIG (reference sequence). CDR3 length: 12 amino acids.

The receptor comes from a woman older than 75 with COVID-19, enrolled during active disease. The sample taken for sequencing was peripheral blood. This rearrangement joins TRBV30 to TRBJ1-1, with D unclear. The CDR3 DNA sequence: TGTGCCTGGAGTTATACTCACGCTGAAGCTTTCTTT. Residues: CAWSYTHAEAFF.